A single sample is the source of the 15 T cell receptor beta chains below, sequenced in a study of T-cell memory formation after mild COVID-19 (dated by TCRdb to about 2021). The library was prepared using 5' RACE. The sample was run on an Illumina NovaSeq 6000. TCRdb reprocessed the public reads (quality trimming at Q25 with fastp, clone calling with MiXCR) and kept in-frame beta chains. When rows share a CDR3 protein, they turn into one entry using the most common DNA and genes. In this sample the table shows 380,000 or so distinct CDR3 sequences, roughly 14% of which occur a single time. The ten biggest clones cover under 25% of the sample. The sequencing sample was made of PBMCs or a T cell subset sorted from them (not recorded which). The receptors shown here come from a man aged 18 to 30 who had mild COVID-19 (a few samples of this study predate the infection). The sample titles of this study are shuffled in the database, so cell type and time point are left out; the donor was told from shared clones.

The chain links TRBV27 to TRBJ2-7; unclear D gene. In germline, CDR1 is MNHEY, CDR2 SMNVEV (reference sequence). The CDR3 runs to 15 residues. V was cut by 9 bases and J by 2 bases, with 20 bases left in between. The CDR3 sequence: CASTTMPEKAYEQYV. The CDR3, as DNA: TGTGCCAGTACAACGATGCCGGAAAAGGCCTACGAGCAGTACGTC.

This clonotype has only a few counts. The CDR3 is CASSLGSRNTIYF. The DNA of the CDR3 is TGTGCCAGCAGCTTGGGGTCGAGGAACACCATATATTTT. V and J are TRBV11-2 and TRBJ1-3, with no clear D. Germline-derived CDR1 and CDR2 are SGHAT and FQNNGV. The CDR3 has 13 residues. The germline V and J ends were trimmed by 3 bases and 7 bases, with 10 bases remaining between them.

The CDR3 sequence: CASGFGGYNEQFF. CDR3 nucleotides: TGTGCTAGTGGTTTTGGCGGATACAATGAGCAGTTCTTC. The chain carries TRBV12-5 and TRBJ2-1; D remains unclear. There are 13 residues in the CDR3. Germline values: CDR1 LGHNT, CDR2 FRNRAP. V was trimmed by 3 bases and J by 4 bases, leaving 7 bases between them. Together with reference TRBV12-5 and TRBJ2-1, the CDR3 gives the full variable domain: DARVTQTPRHKVTEMGQEVTMRCQPILGHNTVFWYRQTMMQGLELLAYFRNRAPLDDSGMPKDRFSAEMPDATLATLKIQPSEPRDSAVYFCASGFGGYNEQFFGPGTRLTVL.

Ten or more counts support this clonotype. CDR3 protein: CASSQRVGSYEQYF. CDR3 sequence (DNA): TGTGCCAGCAGCCAAAGGGTGGGCTCCTACGAGCAGTACTTC. The V call is TRBV3-1, the J call TRBJ2-7; D is undetermined. Germline lookup yields CDR1 LGHDT and CDR2 YNNKEL (reference sequence). This CDR3 region has 14 residues. V was clipped by 2 bases and J by 0 bases, with 8 bases between them.

This clonotype was observed at least ten times. This chain joins TRBV20-1 and TRBJ2-1, with a possible D match to TRBD1 (6 bases). V was pared by 3 bases and J by 8 bases, with 17 bases between. In germline, CDR1 is DFQATT, CDR2 SNEGSKA (reference sequence). This CDR3 contains 14 residues. CDR3 region: CSARSQGSKYEQFF. The DNA for the CDR3 is TGCAGTGCTAGGTCACAGGGATCAAAATATGAGCAGTTCTTC.

This chain joins TRBV6-2 or TRBV6-3 and TRBJ1-1; D gene uncertain. The CDR3 consists of 11 residues. Trimming removed 6 bases from V and 4 bases from J, with 6 bases in between. Germline CDR1 is MNHEY and CDR2 is SVGEGT. DNA of the CDR3: TGTGCCAGCAGGCAGATCACTGAAGCTTTCTTT. As protein: CASRQITEAFF.

V is TRBV20-1 and J is TRBJ1-6; 8 bases align to TRBD1. CDR3 size: 13 residues. Per the germline V gene, CDR1 is DFQATT and CDR2 is SNEGSKA (reference sequence). After removal of 3 bases from V and 10 bases from J, the junction contained 5 bases not matched to a gene. The CDR3 DNA reads TGCAGTGCTAGGGACAGGGATGAATCACCCCTCCACTTT. This encodes CSARDRDESPLHF.

This clonotype was counted a few times. The chain employs TRBV7-2 and TRBJ2-5, with D perhaps assigned TRBD1 or TRBD2 (6 bases each). The germline V gene encodes CDR1 SGHTA and CDR2 FQGNSA. The germline V and J ends were trimmed by 3 bases and 4 bases, with 18 bases remaining between them. The CDR3 has 16 residues. CDR3 nucleotides: TGTGCCAGCAGCTTTCAAAGGATAGGGGGAGGAGAGACCCAGTACTTC. Its translation: CASSFQRIGGGETQYF.

This clonotype was recorded at least ten times. The V call is TRBV7-3, the J call TRBJ2-6; unclear D gene. V was shortened by 4 bases and J by 3 bases, with 7 bases between the two germline ends. The CDR3 extends over 14 amino acids. From germline, CDR1 is SGHTA and CDR2 FQGTGA. CDR3 nucleotides: TGTGCCAGCAGCTCCCCAGGTGGGGCCAACGTCCTGACTTTC. It codes for CASSSPGGANVLTF.

V gene TRBV6-5 combines with J gene TRBJ2-3; TRBD1 matches 7 bases. V gave up 4 bases and J gave up 1 base; unmatched junction bases: 2. The CDR3 is 14 amino acids. Germline V gene lookup returns CDR1 MNHEY and CDR2 SVGAGI. The CDR3 sequence is CASSLTGRTDTQYF. The CDR3 nucleotides are TGTGCCAGCAGTTTGACAGGGCGCACAGATACGCAGTATTTT.

CDR3 residues: CSVEVSAGYGYTF. The CDR3 DNA reads TGCAGCGTTGAGGTTAGCGCGGGCTATGGCTACACCTTC. The chain uses TRBV29-1 and TRBJ1-2; D is unclear. Germline V gene lookup returns CDR1 SQVTM and CDR2 ANQGSEA. This CDR3 spans 13 amino acids. V was shortened by 3 bases and J by 4 bases, with 12 bases between the two germline ends.

The V gene is TRBV15, the J gene TRBJ2-2; D might be TRBD2 (6 bases). The CDR3 is 13 residues long. Trimming took off 0 bases at V and 7 bases at J, with 6 bases between the two ends. The V gene's germline CDR1 is LNHNV and CDR2 YYDKDF (reference sequence). CDR3 sequence reads: CATSRDSGGELFF. The CDR3 coding sequence is TGTGCCACCAGCAGAGATAGCGGCGGGGAGCTGTTTTTT. Filled out from reference TRBV15 and TRBJ2-2, the complete variable domain reads DAMVIQNPRYQVTQFGKPVTLSCSQTLNHNVMYWYQQKSSQAPKLLFHYYDKDFNNEADTPDNFQSRRPNTSFCFLDIRSPGLGDTAMYLCATSRDSGGELFFGEGSRLTVL.

This clonotype was observed a few times. This chain connects TRBV5-5 to TRBJ2-1; 10 nucleotides align to TRBD1. Per the germline V gene, CDR1 is SGHKS and CDR2 is YYEKEE (reference sequence). The V and J ends lost 4 bases and 4 bases, in that order; junction bases with no gene match: 8. The CDR3 runs 16 residues. CDR3 protein: CASSPGGTGAYNEQFF. In DNA, the CDR3 is TGTGCCAGCAGCCCAGGCGGGACAGGGGCTTACAATGAGCAGTTCTTC.

In its sample, this clonotype was seen many times. J is TRBJ2-4 and V is TRBV20-1; D is unresolved. V dropped 2 bases and J dropped 0 bases, with 8 bases sitting between them. CDR3 length: 14 amino acids. Germline-derived CDR1 and CDR2 are DFQATT and SNEGSKA (reference sequence). The DNA for the CDR3 is TGCAGTGCTAGACTTCAGACAGCCAAAAACATTCAGTACTTC. Its translation: CSARLQTAKNIQYF.

This clonotype was seen many times. This chain connects TRBV29-1 to TRBJ2-1, with TRBD1 matching 8 bases. CDR1 and CDR2 from the germline V gene are SQVTM and ANQGSEA. The CDR3 contains 13 residues. V gave up 7 bases and J gave up 7 bases; unmatched junction bases: 9. CDR3 sequence (DNA): TGCAGCGAAAGAGGGACAGGAAGTAATGAGCAGTTCTTC. Its translation is CSERGTGSNEQFF.